Sequencing of this T cell receptor beta chain was carried out in a study of T cell responses to AZD1222 COVID-19 vaccine. Germline CDR1 and CDR2: MNHEY and SMNVEV (reference sequence). The ends were cut back, 4 bases at V and 0 bases at J, with 4 bases in the middle. This CDR3 region has 13 residues. Samples with a second dose at about 4 or about 12 weeks were pooled together. Measured with immunoSEQ multiplex PCR; TCRdb has only the in-frame clones, and not every one. The sample records roughly 120,000 clones, 85% to 95% being singletons. The origin of this receptor is an adult who received the AZD1222 COVID-19 vaccine. The V gene is TRBV27, the J gene TRBJ1-5; D not certain. Sequencing was performed on peripheral blood, taken 28 days after the second AZD1222 dose. The CDR3: CASSYYSNQPQHF. CDR3 bases: TGTGCCAGCAGTTATTATAGCAATCAGCCCCAGCATTTT.